This is a list of T cell receptor beta chains from one sample in a study of shared clonotypes between healthy human individuals. Method: immunoSEQ multiplex PCR; TCRdb's copy keeps in-frame clones and lacks some. Of approximately 250,000 clones listed, 65% are singletons. Sequenced material: memory CD4+ T cells sorted from blood. The receptors were gathered from a man younger than 45 in good health. CDR3s include the opening cysteine and the closing phenylalanine or tryptophan. The order of the fields is J gene, D gene, clone size, V gene, CDR3 protein, CDR3 DNA. D genes are given only for firm matches. Clone size is given for some rows only: seen once, a few or many times, or a class if the clone is expanded.

J gene: TRBJ2-7; D gene: NA; clone size: NA; V gene: TRBV9; CDR3 protein: CASTLDGAGSTKQYF; CDR3 DNA: TGTGCCAGCACCCTCGATGGGGCAGGTTCTACGAAGCAGTACTTC
J gene: TRBJ2-5; D gene: TRBD2; clone size: NA; V gene: TRBV10-1; CDR3 protein: CANRLAPETQYF; CDR3 DNA: TGCGCCAACCGACTAGCCCCAGAGACCCAGTACTTC
J gene: TRBJ2-5; D gene: TRBD1; clone size: NA; V gene: TRBV11-2; CDR3 protein: CASSFNRGKETQYF; CDR3 DNA: TGTGCCAGCAGCTTTAACAGGGGAAAAGAGACCCAGTACTTC
J gene: TRBJ1-2; D gene: NA; clone size: few; V gene: TRBV5-6; CDR3 protein: CASSLGVDYGYTF; CDR3 DNA: TGTGCCAGCAGCTTGGGGGTAGACTATGGCTACACCTTC
J gene: TRBJ2-7; D gene: NA; clone size: NA; V gene: TRBV7-8; CDR3 protein: CASSVGRRGLHTTTYEQYF; CDR3 DNA: TGTGCCAGCAGCGTGGGCCGGAGGGGGCTCCACACGACCACCTACGAGCAGTACTTC
J gene: TRBJ2-3; D gene: NA; clone size: NA; V gene: TRBV7-2; CDR3 protein: CASSSGADRVTDTQYF; CDR3 DNA: TGTGCCAGCAGCTCCGGGGCGGACCGTGTCACAGATACGCAGTATTTT
J gene: TRBJ1-4; D gene: TRBD1; clone size: few; V gene: TRBV28; CDR3 protein: CASWDRRVKLFF; CDR3 DNA: TGTGCCAGCTGGGACAGAAGGGTAAAACTGTTTTTT
J gene: TRBJ2-7; D gene: NA; clone size: NA; V gene: TRBV21-1; CDR3 protein: CASKTGPEYEQYF; CDR3 DNA: TGTGCCAGCAAGACAGGGCCAGAGTACGAGCAGTACTTC
J gene: TRBJ1-2; D gene: NA; clone size: NA; V gene: TRBV5-6; CDR3 protein: CASSSTYRDPYGYTF; CDR3 DNA: TGTGCCAGCAGCTCAACTTACAGGGATCCCTATGGCTACACCTTC
J gene: TRBJ2-3; D gene: NA; clone size: NA; V gene: TRBV2; CDR3 protein: CASHSGPDTQYF; CDR3 DNA: TGTGCCAGCCATTCGGGGCCAGATACGCAGTATTTT
J gene: TRBJ1-4; D gene: NA; clone size: NA; V gene: TRBV6-5; CDR3 protein: CASSYFRRSEKLFF; CDR3 DNA: TGTGCCAGCAGTTACTTCAGGCGCTCTGAAAAACTGTTTTTT
J gene: TRBJ1-2; D gene: NA; clone size: NA; V gene: TRBV11-2; CDR3 protein: CASSLGQGWGYTF; CDR3 DNA: TGTGCCAGCAGCTTAGGTCAAGGTTGGGGCTACACCTTC
J gene: TRBJ1-2; D gene: TRBD1; clone size: few; V gene: TRBV18; CDR3 protein: CASSPQGQAVSGYTF; CDR3 DNA: TGTGCCAGCTCACCGCAGGGACAGGCCGTGAGTGGCTACACCTTC
J gene: TRBJ1-5; D gene: TRBD1; clone size: NA; V gene: TRBV4-1; CDR3 protein: CASSISTGINQPQHF; CDR3 DNA: TGCGCCAGCAGCATATCGACAGGGATTAATCAGCCCCAGCATTTT
J gene: TRBJ1-5; D gene: NA; clone size: NA; V gene: TRBV11-2; CDR3 protein: CASSLGSNQPQHF; CDR3 DNA: TGTGCCAGCAGCTTAGGTAGCAATCAGCCCCAGCATTTT
J gene: TRBJ2-2; D gene: NA; clone size: NA; V gene: TRBV6-4; CDR3 protein: CASNDTSCTGELFF; CDR3 DNA: TGTGCCTCCAACGACACCTCGTGCACCGGGGAGCTGTTTTTT
J gene: TRBJ1-2; D gene: TRBD1; clone size: NA; V gene: TRBV11-2; CDR3 protein: CASSPTGIYGYTF; CDR3 DNA: TGTGCCAGCAGCCCGACAGGGATCTATGGCTACACCTTC
J gene: TRBJ1-5; D gene: NA; clone size: NA; V gene: TRBV7-2; CDR3 protein: CASSLFYPPVNNQPQHF; CDR3 DNA: TGTGCCAGCAGCTTATTCTACCCTCCCGTAAACAATCAGCCCCAGCATTTT
J gene: TRBJ2-5; D gene: TRBD1; clone size: once; V gene: TRBV19; CDR3 protein: CASSTGQLKETQYF; CDR3 DNA: TGTGCCAGTAGTACGGGACAGTTGAAAGAGACCCAGTACTTC
J gene: TRBJ2-3; D gene: NA; clone size: NA; V gene: TRBV5-1; CDR3 protein: CASSSRVADTQYF; CDR3 DNA: TGCGCCAGCAGCTCCAGAGTCGCAGATACGCAGTATTTT
J gene: TRBJ2-1; D gene: NA; clone size: NA; V gene: TRBV6-6; CDR3 protein: CASSYRQYNEQFF; CDR3 DNA: TGTGCCAGCAGTTACCGACAGTACAATGAGCAGTTCTTC
J gene: TRBJ2-3; D gene: NA; clone size: few; V gene: TRBV27; CDR3 protein: CASSFGLAGTQYF; CDR3 DNA: TGTGCCAGCAGTTTCGGACTGGCTGGTACGCAGTATTTT
J gene: TRBJ2-2; D gene: NA; clone size: NA; V gene: TRBV14; CDR3 protein: CASSQQSGNTGELFF; CDR3 DNA: TGTGCCAGCAGCCAACAGAGCGGGAACACCGGGGAGCTGTTTTTT
J gene: TRBJ1-2; D gene: NA; clone size: NA; V gene: TRBV27; CDR3 protein: CASSMGRNYGYTF; CDR3 DNA: TGTGCCAGCAGTATGGGACGGAACTATGGCTACACCTTC
J gene: TRBJ2-2; D gene: TRBD2; clone size: NA; V gene: TRBV11-2; CDR3 protein: CASLRSGRGGELFF; CDR3 DNA: TGTGCCAGCCTAAGAAGCGGGAGAGGCGGGGAGCTGTTTTTT
J gene: TRBJ2-7; D gene: TRBD1; clone size: NA; V gene: TRBV6-5; CDR3 protein: CASSYMGQGYEQYF; CDR3 DNA: TGTGCCAGCAGTTACATGGGACAGGGCTACGAGCAGTACTTC
J gene: TRBJ2-7; D gene: TRBD2; clone size: NA; V gene: TRBV5-1; CDR3 protein: CASSPGLAAGSYEQYF; CDR3 DNA: TGCGCCAGCAGCCCGGGTCTAGCGGCGGGATCCTACGAGCAGTACTTC
J gene: TRBJ2-5; D gene: TRBD2; clone size: NA; V gene: TRBV14; CDR3 protein: CASSHHILAGLGETQYF; CDR3 DNA: TGTGCCAGCAGCCACCACATACTAGCGGGACTGGGGGAGACCCAGTACTTC
J gene: TRBJ2-7; D gene: NA; clone size: few; V gene: TRBV9; CDR3 protein: CASALTGTEQYF; CDR3 DNA: TGTGCCAGCGCCCTTACAGGGACCGAGCAGTACTTC
J gene: TRBJ2-1; D gene: NA; clone size: NA; V gene: TRBV2; CDR3 protein: CASSASGTVSEQFF; CDR3 DNA: TGTGCCAGCAGTGCGTCGGGAACAGTAAGTGAGCAGTTCTTC
J gene: TRBJ2-1; D gene: NA; clone size: few; V gene: TRBV7-8; CDR3 protein: CASSLARIGLRDEQFF; CDR3 DNA: TGTGCCAGCAGCTTAGCTAGAATCGGACTCAGGGATGAGCAGTTCTTC
J gene: TRBJ2-5; D gene: TRBD2; clone size: NA; V gene: TRBV11-3; CDR3 protein: CASSSGLAGGNQETQYF; CDR3 DNA: TGTGCCAGCAGCTCCGGACTAGCGGGAGGGAACCAAGAGACCCAGTACTTC
J gene: TRBJ2-5; D gene: NA; clone size: NA; V gene: TRBV5-1; CDR3 protein: CASAFRTQETQYF; CDR3 DNA: TGCGCCAGCGCCTTCCGGACCCAAGAGACCCAGTACTTC